The present entry profiles one T cell receptor beta chain with its context. Its antigen specificity is not known. No quality values exist for individual bases; no much larger clone is one base distant. Using the deep immunoSEQ assay, multiplex PCR amplified TCR CDR3 regions from genomic DNA. Extracted genomic DNA from each cell subset was spread evenly across all wells of several immunoSEQ 96-well plates, with each plate serving as a replicate. For sorted subsets, around 200 ng genomic DNA, equal to some 30,000 T cell genomes, was loaded into each replicate PCR. Purified libraries were measured with a Qubit 3.0 fluorometer, size-checked on a Bioanalyzer 2100, and measured again with the KAPA Library Quantification kit. A separate single-read 150-cycle Illumina NextSeq 550 flow cell was used to sequence each immunoSEQ 96-well plate. The authors processed their data as follows. The immunoSEQ output contained only junctional sequences without quality scores, so filtering could not match that applied to full-length reads. To assign V/J genes and CDR3, sequences were annotated using PyIR, a Python wrapper for IgBLAST v1.9, with IMGT germline references. Reads were removed for weak V/J assignments (E-value above 1e-6), missing CDR3, stop codons, out-of-frame junctions, or ambiguous translated residues. V3J clonotypes were defined as sequences sharing an identical inferred V gene, J gene, and CDR3 amino acid sequence. Percentage overlap between repertoires was calculated by dividing the number of shared unique clonotypes by the size of the smaller repertoire. Repertoire richness was assessed with RTK rarefaction, the Chao1 estimator, and Recon v2.1 estimates of unobserved clonotypes. For all TCRbeta clonotypes obtained by the gDNA method from a few donors, generation probabilities were computed with OLGA. TCRdb's version of the immuneACCESS table is confined to in-frame rearrangements and falls short of the full clone set. An unresolved V gene accounts for under half of the shortfall where checked; the remainder is of unknown origin. That table supplies the V and J calls and clone size; D and trimming were determined from the DNA. The table for this sample lists 2 million to 2.5 million clones; approximately 94% of them were counted only once. About 0.13% of the sample is held by the ten biggest clonotypes.

Taken from cysteine to phenylalanine, the CDR3 has 15 residues. Of all the DNA, just the CDR3 is kept, 45 bases in frame from base 1. V and J lose 0 bases and 2 bases, and a span of 12 bases separates them. CDR1 SGHNT and CDR2 YYREEE were looked up in the germline V gene (reference sequence). The donors were healthy, HIV-negative adults with no recently reported acute infections or vaccinations. All donors were Caucasian adults living in Nashville, Tennessee, USA. CD4+ T cells were enriched through magnetic negative selection, after which naive cells were positively selected on CD45RA and the remaining negative fraction served as the memory subset. Blood was collected by leukapheresis, and PBMCs were isolated by Ficoll-Histopaque density gradient centrifugation and then cryopreserved in liquid nitrogen vapor phase. Analytical flow cytometry was used to check the purity and quantity of each magnetically sorted T cell population. From each sorted fraction, genomic DNA was isolated and quantified by UV absorbance on a Nanodrop 2000c.

The entry originates in a study of shared clonotypes between healthy human individuals (dated by TCRdb to the early 2020s). For context, the study as a whole: A few men and a couple of women, aged 18 to 49 years, made up the cohort. Per donor, three plates each were used for CD4 naive and CD4 memory, two for CD8 naive, and one for CD8 memory. The study deeply sequenced blood TCR repertoires of about 5 healthy adults to estimate repertoire size and the extent of clonotype sharing between individuals. To increase sequencing depth and limit assay-specific biases, different laboratories used diverse techniques to prepare libraries and sequence TCR repertoires. Per donor, leukapheresis produced somewhere between about 0.9 and 9.5 billion PBMCs. What the authors observed across the whole study: Incomplete sequencing was indicated by rarefaction of sorted-subset datasets, despite the large sequencing depth. Sharing across a handful of donors was observed for around 5% of naive CD4, about 3.2% of naive CD8, over 2% of memory CD4, and around 0.4% of memory CD8 clonotypes. Sampling was restricted to blood, and TCR repertoires in tissue are likely to differ from TCR repertoires in blood. Clonotypes shared by all four sorted-subset donors showed higher generation probabilities than non-shared clonotypes. Naive subsets generally had larger estimated clonotype richness than memory subsets. Because the study included a small number of donors, the genetic and exposure-history diversity represented was limited. Based on pairwise subsampling, the degree of clonotype sharing among donors was expected to be affected by sequencing depth.

In this chain, TRBV5-4 is recombined with TRBJ2-7, with a tentative D gene TRBD1 over 6 matching bases. This sequence was found in a man younger than 35 in good health. The source material was naive CD4+ T cells sorted from blood. This sample's cell subset or site label indicates: CD45RA+ positively selected. The CDR3 corresponds to CASSLEGGQAYEQYF. Here is the DNA: TGTGCCAGCAGCTTGGAAGGGGGACAAGCCTACGAGCAGTACTTC.